This T cell receptor (beta chain) stems from a study of blood T cells in healthy people across ages. Next came a second PCR, run for about 6 to 12 cycles, which used a sample-barcoded 5' primer along with a J-beta primer mix. A single record per CDR3 protein comes from TCRdb applying MiXCR to the 5' RACE reads. This repertoire shows roughly 1.5 million distinct CDR3 sequences, under 55% found once; its top ten account for approximately 4%. Peripheral blood, about 9.3 milliliters per donor, was collected. Isolation yielded PBMCs, at least 6.5 million per sample, in every case. On this clonotype: Antigen: not known.

Points from the study as a whole: There was a strong correlation between TCR beta diversity and naive T cell percentage.

This sequence originates from a woman between 18 and 29 years old in good health. The sample comprised blood.

The CDR3 sequence is CASSYKAYGYTF. In DNA form, the CDR3 reads TGTGCCAGCAGTTATAAGGCCTATGGCTACACCTTC. The chain uses TRBV6-2 or TRBV6-3 and TRBJ1-2; D ambiguous. V was cut by 3 bases and J by 4 bases, with 6 bases left in between. CDR1 and CDR2 from the germline V gene are MNHEY and SVGEGT. The CDR3 is made up of 12 amino acids.